This entry lists 14 T cell receptor beta chains sequenced from one sample in a study of beta chain features in type 1 diabetes. Regarding the study as a whole: All four CD4+ subsets from Type 1 diabetes patients carried moderately but significantly shorter TCRB CDR3s.

All of the isolated RNA was reverse transcribed, so expressed TCRB transcripts were sequenced. Sequenced by immunoSEQ multiplex PCR; TCRdb stores in-frame clones only, minus some. There are some 120,000 clones in the sample; 15% to 20% occur only once, and 2% to 3% lies in the top ten. These receptors have no known antigen. Sample: central memory CD4+ T cells from blood. These receptors were taken from a man aged 18 to 29 with type 1 diabetes.

Only a few counts were recorded for this clone. V usage is TRBV19 and J usage is TRBJ2-5; TRBD2 aligns across 8 bases. The V gene's germline CDR1 is LNHDA and CDR2 SQIVND (reference sequence). V lost 6 bases to trimming and J lost 2 bases; unmatched junction nucleotides: 5. The CDR3 is 14 amino acids. CDR3 DNA: TGTGCCAGTAGACCCGGGAGGGATCAAGAGACCCAGTACTTC. Its translation is CASRPGRDQETQYF.

This clone was detected only a few times. This likely traces to a read error, being one base from a far larger clone. This sequence joins TRBV9 and TRBJ2-3, with D unclear. The germline V gene encodes CDR1 SGDLS and CDR2 YYNGEE. V lost 7 bases, J lost 3 bases, and 3 bases lay in between. The CDR3 totals 10 residues. Here the CDR3 DNA reads TGTGCCAGCGGGACAGATACGCAGTATTTT. Its protein is CASGTDTQYF. Drawing the rest from reference TRBV9 and TRBJ2-3, the complete variable domain is DSGVTQTPKHLITATGQRVTLRCSPRSGDLSVYWYQQSLDQGLQFLIQYYNGEERAKGNILERFSAQQFPDLHSELNLSSLELGDSALYFCASGTDTQYFGPGTRLTVL.

This clone appeared a few times. The rearrangement links TRBV19 to TRBJ2-1; 10 nucleotides align to TRBD2. V was clipped by 4 bases and J by 5 bases; unmatched bases: 8. The CDR3 contains 16 residues. Germline V gene sequence: CDR1 LNHDA, CDR2 SQIVND (reference sequence). The CDR3 DNA sequence: TGTGCCAGTAGTAGGTCACTAGCGGGAATCAACAATGAGCAGTTCTTC. Its translation is CASSRSLAGINNEQFF.

This clone was detected only a few times. The chain carries TRBV27 and TRBJ1-2; 7 bases match TRBD1. This CDR3 is built from 14 residues. Losses at the gene ends were 3 bases for V and 7 bases for J; bases not matched to a gene: 8. Germline V gives CDR1 MNHEY, CDR2 SMNVEV (reference sequence). The CDR3 sequence is CASSLRGTEGGYTF. The CDR3 DNA sequence: TGTGCCAGCAGTTTGAGAGGGACAGAGGGTGGCTACACCTTC.

This clone was found a few times. The J gene is TRBJ1-3, the V gene TRBV4-2; D unresolved. This CDR3 has 16 amino acids. V lost 2 bases and J lost 0, with 11 bases in between. In germline, CDR1 is LGHNA, CDR2 YNFKEQ. The CDR3 loop reads CASSQPDTSSGNTIYF. DNA of the CDR3: TGTGCCAGCAGCCAACCCGACACGAGCTCTGGAAACACCATATATTTT.

This clone was seen only a few times. The chain's CDR3 is CASGTFEQFF. The CDR3 region has the DNA TGTGCCAGCGGGACCTTTGAGCAGTTCTTC. The chain is built from TRBV2 and TRBJ2-1, with D perhaps being TRBD1 or TRBD2 (5 bases each). Per germline, CDR1 SNHLY and CDR2 FYNNEI. With 8 bases removed from V and 9 bases from J, the gap between germline ends came to 8 bases. This CDR3 is 10 amino acids long.

A few counts support this clone. This chain connects TRBV9 to TRBJ1-6, with D tentatively TRBD1 (5 bases). The CDR3 consists of 15 residues. The germline V gene has CDR1 SGDLS and CDR2 YYNGEE. The V and J ends lost 3 bases and 10 bases respectively, with 17 bases between them. The DNA of the CDR3 is TGTGCCAGCAGCGGTACAGGTGGAAGTGGGTCACCCCTCCACTTT. Amino acids: CASSGTGGSGSPLHF. The complete variable domain, with remaining parts taken from reference TRBV9 and TRBJ1-6, reads DSGVTQTPKHLITATGQRVTLRCSPRSGDLSVYWYQQSLDQGLQFLIQYYNGEERAKGNILERFSAQQFPDLHSELNLSSLELGDSALYFCASSGTGGSGSPLHFGNGTRLTVT.

This clone was observed a few times. The rearrangement joins TRBV5-1 to TRBJ2-7; TRBD1 aligns across 12 bases. Per germline, CDR1 SGHRS and CDR2 YFSETQ. Trimming took 0 bases from V and 4 from J; bases not matched to a gene: 5. The CDR3 length is 16 residues. The CDR3 region is CASSLDPGQGAYEQYF. CDR3 sequence (DNA): TGCGCCAGCAGCTTGGATCCGGGACAGGGGGCGTACGAGCAGTACTTC.

This clone was counted a few times. The rearrangement links TRBV5-1 to TRBJ2-5, with D possibly TRBD2 on 5 matching bases. Trimming took 3 bases from V and 6 from J, leaving 18 bases between them. The CDR3 sequence is 15 residues long. Per germline, CDR1 SGHRS and CDR2 YFSETQ. The CDR3 reads CASSSPGTAAQTQYF. The CDR3 bases are TGCGCCAGCAGCTCTCCGGGAACGGCTGCCCAGACCCAGTACTTC. Looking up the rest from reference TRBV5-1 and TRBJ2-5 gives the full variable domain: KAGVTQTPRYLIKTRGQQVTLSCSPISGHRSVSWYQQTPGQGLQFLFEYFSETQRNKGNFPGRFSGRQFSNSRSEMNVSTLELGDSALYLCASSSPGTAAQTQYFGPGTRLLVL.

This clone has a handful of counts. This chain connects TRBV30 to TRBJ1-1, with no clear D. V gave up 3 bases and J gave up 5 bases, with 10 bases separating them. This CDR3 comprises 12 residues. The germline V gene has CDR1 GTSNPN and CDR2 SVGIG (reference sequence). Here the CDR3 DNA reads TGTGCCTGGAGACAATCGGGTACTGAAGCTTTCTTT. Amino acids: CAWRQSGTEAFF.

This clone was detected a few times. The chain couples TRBV20-1 to TRBJ1-2; D is ambiguous. CDR3 length: 9 residues. Germline V lookup: CDR1 DFQATT, CDR2 SNEGSKA (reference sequence). V was trimmed by 7 bases and J by 9 bases, leaving 9 bases between them. CDR3 sequence (DNA): TGCAGTGTGGAGAAAAGCTACACCTTC. Translation: CSVEKSYTF.

This chain joins TRBV2 and TRBJ2-7; D remains unclear. Germline CDR1 is SNHLY and CDR2 is FYNNEI. The CDR3 extends over 12 amino acids. V lost 6 bases and J 4 bases, leaving 10 bases between the germline ends. In DNA form, the CDR3 reads TGTGCCAGCAGGGATCTCCCGTACGAGCAGTACTTC. Its protein product is CASRDLPYEQYF. The whole variable domain, filled in from reference TRBV2 and TRBJ2-7, reads EPEVTQTPSHQVTQMGQEVILRCVPISNHLYFYWYRQILGQKVEFLVSFYNNEISEKSEIFDDQFSVERPDGSNFTLKIRSTKLEDSAMYFCASRDLPYEQYFGPGTRLTVT.

This clone has only a few counts. The chain's CDR3 is CASSFTANYGYTF. In DNA form, the CDR3 reads TGTGCCAGCAGCTTTACAGCCAACTATGGCTACACCTTC. The gene calls are TRBV5-4 and TRBJ1-2; D not certain. CDR3 length: 13 residues. Germline V gene data show CDR1 as SGHNT and CDR2 as YYREEE (reference sequence). V lost 2 bases and J lost 2, with 7 bases in between.

This clone came up a few times. The chain has TRBV2 and TRBJ1-4; 11 bases are a match to TRBD1. This CDR3 has 15 residues. The junction had 5 bases not matched to a gene; V was cut back by 4 bases and J by 7 bases. The germline CDR1 and CDR2 sequences are SNHLY and FYNNEI. The DNA of the CDR3 is TGTGCCAGCAGTGGGATGGGGACAGGGGGTGAAAAACTGTTTTTT. Translated, it gives CASSGMGTGGEKLFF.